This entry describes one T cell receptor beta chain. This table comes from immunoSEQ multiplex PCR, and its TCRdb copy is limited to in-frame clones, with some not included. The sample includes over 30,000 clones, about 90% of them seen just once. The data originate from a study of T cell changes during pregnancy in multiple sclerosis. The CDR3 length is 18 residues. The chain couples TRBV21-1 to TRBJ2-5; TRBD2, the table's D call, lacks a check against the DNA. TRBV21-1 is reported as a pseudogene. This sequence originates from a female donor with multiple sclerosis, enrolled in a pregnancy study. Specimen: CD8+ T cells from peripheral blood mononuclear cells, collected in the third trimester of pregnancy. The CDR3 loop reads CASRGPRTSGGEEETQYF. The CDR3 coding sequence is TGTGCCAGCAGGGGCCCAAGGACTAGCGGGGGGGAAGAAGAGACCCAGTACTTC.